The clone carrying this TCR beta chain turned up a few times. The antigen remains undetermined. One end of the junction fails to match germline, which may point to a read error. This specimen comes from a study of blood T cells in healthy people across ages. The study, taken as a whole, reports: Long-lived donors exceeded aged donors in naive CD4+ cells and diversity.

Through a sample-barcoded 5' primer and a J-beta primer mix, a second PCR was run for about 6 to 12 cycles. Every single cDNA molecule received a tag from a template-switch adaptor with 12 random nucleotides. Samples each returned at least 3 million CDR3-containing paired-end reads. MiXCR, applied by TCRdb to the 5' RACE reads, yields one record per CDR3 protein. The sample lists some 320,000 distinct CDR3 sequences, roughly 29% seen once, with over 25% in the top ten. This CDR3 has 14 amino acids. Germline values: CDR1 DFQATT, CDR2 SNEGSKA (reference sequence). Each donor had around 9.2 milliliters of peripheral blood drawn.

The rearrangement joins TRBV20-1 to TRBJ2-2, with TRBD1 matching over 11 bases. This receptor was identified in a woman between 65 and 79 years old in good health. Sequencing was done on a sample of blood. The CDR3 loop reads CSARGDRGTGEPFF. DNA of the CDR3: TGCAGTGCTAGAGGGGACAGGGGGACCGGGGAGCCGTTTTTT.